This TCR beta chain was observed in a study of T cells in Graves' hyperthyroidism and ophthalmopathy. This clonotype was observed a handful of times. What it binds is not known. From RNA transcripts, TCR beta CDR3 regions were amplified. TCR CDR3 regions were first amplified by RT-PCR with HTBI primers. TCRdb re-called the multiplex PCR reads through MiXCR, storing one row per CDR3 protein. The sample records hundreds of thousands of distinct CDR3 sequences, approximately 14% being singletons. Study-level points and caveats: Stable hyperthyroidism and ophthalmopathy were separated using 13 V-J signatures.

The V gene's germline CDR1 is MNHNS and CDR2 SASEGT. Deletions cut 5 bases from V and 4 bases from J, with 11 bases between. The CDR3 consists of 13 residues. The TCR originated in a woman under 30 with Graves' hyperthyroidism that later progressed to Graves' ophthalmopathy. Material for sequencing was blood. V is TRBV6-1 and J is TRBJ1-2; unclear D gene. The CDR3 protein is CASSTGTFYGYTF. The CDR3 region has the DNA TGTGCCAGCAGTACCGGCACCTTCTATGGCTACACCTTC.